This T cell receptor (beta chain) appears in the sequencing data of a study of blood T cell repertoires in COVID-19. About the research overall: The study drew acute and convalescent COVID-19 samples from the United States, Italy and Spain. PBMCs, B-cell-depleted T cells, or T cells provided the cDNA or gDNA that made up the material.

In the original processing: For nucleated cells, counts were estimated from reference gene primer amplification. TCRdb's table, derived via immunoSEQ multiplex PCR, lists solely in-frame clones and lacks some. V and J calls and clone size come straight from that table; D and trimming were deduced from the DNA. The data hold about 25,000 clones, with 89% observed a single time. This clone has only one observation. The germline V gene has CDR1 SGHRS and CDR2 YFSETQ. The J segment lost 4 bases and the V segment lost 4 bases, leaving 4 bases of the junction unmatched. The CDR3 covers 14 residues. Sequenced: peripheral blood. The chain carries TRBV5-1 and TRBJ2-5, with TRBD1 matching 10 bases. This TCR derives from a man aged 65 to 85 with acute or convalescent COVID-19. CDR3 residues: CASSTGTGVETQYF. CDR3 nucleotides: TGCGCCAGCAGCACCGGGACAGGGGTAGAGACCCAGTACTTC.